Included here is one TCR beta chain sequence, with context. In the original processing: By means of reference gene primer amplification, nucleated cell counts were estimated. Generated by immunoSEQ multiplex PCR, the TCRdb table keeps only in-frame clones and is missing some. For V, J and clone size, that table is used; D and trimming come from the DNA. Of about 250,000 clones in the sample, roughly 85% are singletons; the top ten hold 4.5% to 6%. V shed 2 bases and J shed 7 bases, with 24 bases lying between them. From germline, CDR1 is MNHEY and CDR2 SVGEGT. The CDR3 loop spans 18 amino acids. This sample was taken from a study of blood T cell repertoires in COVID-19. Study summary: Sample material is recorded as cDNA or gDNA derived from T cells, B-cell-depleted T cells, or PBMCs.

The V and J genes are TRBV6-2 or TRBV6-3 and TRBJ2-1; possibly TRBD2 for D (6 bases). The receptor was derived from a man aged 50 to 59 with active or convalescent COVID-19. The specimen sequenced was peripheral blood. The CDR3 DNA sequence: TGTGCCAGCAGTTACGGTCCCAGCGGACACTGGGGGAGGAATGAGCAGTTCTTC. It specifies CASSYGPSGHWGRNEQFF.